One sample yielded the 28 T cell receptor beta chains listed below, sequenced in a study of patients and donors after allogeneic stem cell transplantation. Using its own MiXCR run on the RT-PCR reads, TCRdb lists one record per CDR3 protein. The sample contains about 960,000 distinct CDR3 sequences, roughly 17% of which appear only once. Source material: blood, either unsorted or a sorted T cell fraction (not recorded which). The receptors originated from a human donor who was either an allogeneic HSCT recipient or a stem cell or donor lymphocyte infusion donor (not recorded which). It is not recorded whose cells these are; they may come from a transplant donor.

This clonotype was seen a handful of times. The chain uses TRBV6-2 or TRBV6-3 and TRBJ1-1, with 7 bases lining up with TRBD1. Losses at the gene ends were 5 bases for V and 0 bases for J; bases not matched to a gene: 9. In germline, CDR1 is MNHEY, CDR2 SVGEGT. The CDR3 covers 16 residues. The CDR3 nucleotides are TGTGCCAGCAGTCCTTCCTACAGGGGAATGAACACTGAAGCTTTCTTT. It specifies CASSPSYRGMNTEAFF.

The chain employs TRBV27 and TRBJ2-4, with 9 nucleotides matching TRBD2. CDR1 is MNHEY and CDR2 is SMNVEV in the germline V gene (reference sequence). This CDR3 has 17 amino acids. V shed 0 bases, J shed 3 bases, and the junction held 6 bases outside the gene matches. This CDR3 is CASSLSVRGGDKNIQYF. CDR3 DNA: TGTGCCAGCAGTTTATCGGTTCGCGGGGGGGACAAAAACATTCAGTACTTC.

This clonotype occurred many times. This chain joins TRBV29-1 and TRBJ2-1; D unclear. Trimming removed 8 bases from V and 6 bases from J, with 17 bases in between. The germline V gene has CDR1 SQVTM and CDR2 ANQGSEA. The length of the CDR3 is 13 residues. The CDR3 nucleotides are TGCAGCCCCTCTAGGCTAGATGTCAATGAGCAGTTCTTC. This translates into CSPSRLDVNEQFF.

J is TRBJ1-2 and V is TRBV27; TRBD1 aligns across 7 bases. The junction had 6 bases not matched to a gene; V was cut back by 2 bases and J by 0 bases. Germline V gene sequence: CDR1 MNHEY, CDR2 SMNVEV (reference sequence). CDR3 length: 16 residues. Here the CDR3 reads CASSLMAGTANYGYTF. CDR3 in DNA: TGTGCCAGCAGTTTAATGGCAGGGACAGCTAACTATGGCTACACCTTC.

V usage is TRBV3-1 and J usage is TRBJ2-5, with 10 bases fitting TRBD2. Losses at the gene ends were 10 bases for V and 3 bases for J; bases not matched to a gene: 11. Germline V gives CDR1 LGHDT, CDR2 YNNKEL (reference sequence). CDR3 length: 15 residues. The CDR3 nucleotides read TGTGCCACGGAGGTGCTCCTAGCGGGGGAAGAGACCCAGTACTTC. Translated, it gives CATEVLLAGEETQYF.

The chain carries TRBV9 and TRBJ2-1, with D perhaps assigned TRBD1 or TRBD2 (5 bases each). The CDR3 runs 15 residues. V was shortened by 3 bases and J by 1 base, with 11 bases between the two germline ends. The V gene's germline CDR1 is SGDLS and CDR2 YYNGEE. The CDR3 DNA is TGTGCCAGCAGCGGCCGGGACCGTTCCTACAATGAGCAGTTCTTC. Protein product: CASSGRDRSYNEQFF.

The chain combines TRBV29-1 with TRBJ2-1, with 7 nucleotides matching TRBD2. Germline assignment: CDR1 SQVTM and CDR2 ANQGSEA. The CDR3 has 12 amino acids. V gave up 7 bases and J gave up 8 bases; unmatched junction bases: 8. The CDR3 region is CSGGLSPHEQFF. In DNA, the CDR3 is TGCAGCGGGGGACTAAGCCCCCATGAGCAGTTCTTC.

The genes are TRBV27 and TRBJ2-3, with 9 bases that match TRBD2. The CDR3 runs to 14 residues. The trim removed 6 bases at V and 6 bases at J, leaving 7 bases unmatched. Germline V gives CDR1 MNHEY, CDR2 SMNVEV (reference sequence). As DNA, the CDR3 is TGTGCCAGCAGGGGTAGCGGGAGTAGTGATACGCAGTATTTT. Its translation: CASRGSGSSDTQYF.

V is TRBV7-2 and J is TRBJ2-3, with 9 bases fitting TRBD2. CDR3 size: 18 residues. V shed 0 bases and J 1 base; nucleotides not matched to a gene: 8. Germline V lookup: CDR1 SGHTA, CDR2 FQGNSA. CDR3 amino acids: CASSLALAGGGGTDTQYF. In DNA, the CDR3 is TGTGCCAGCAGCTTAGCGTTAGCTGGCGGGGGGGGCACAGATACGCAGTATTTT.

This clonotype was observed a few times. The V and J genes are TRBV10-3 and TRBJ2-7; 9 bases match TRBD2. The germline V gene has CDR1 ENHRY and CDR2 SYGVKD. V dropped 6 bases and J dropped 1; count of bases not matched to a gene: 1. This CDR3 spans 13 amino acids. The CDR3 nucleotides are TGTGCCATCAGGCTAGCGGGGTCCTACGAGCAGTACTTC. As protein: CAIRLAGSYEQYF.

This clonotype has just a few counts. The rearrangement joins TRBV20-1 to TRBJ1-5; the match to TRBD1 covers 9 bases. CDR1 is DFQATT and CDR2 is SNEGSKA in the germline V gene (reference sequence). Germline trimming cut 1 base from V and 13 bases from J; bases unmatched to any gene: 11. The CDR3 runs 14 residues. CDR3 sequence (DNA): TGCAGTGCTAGAGGGGGGACAGGGCCGGCCAATCAGCATTTT. Translated: CSARGGTGPANQHF.

This chain uses TRBV6-1 with TRBJ2-2; D tentatively reads TRBD1 or TRBD2 (5 bases each). Germline lookup yields CDR1 MNHNS and CDR2 SASEGT. The CDR3 runs to 16 residues. Trimming cost V 7 bases and J 4 bases, with 19 bases left between them. The CDR3 region is CASKLTPGAGTGELFF. CDR3 DNA sequence: TGTGCCAGCAAGCTCACCCCCGGGGCGGGCACCGGGGAGCTGTTTTTT.

This chain joins TRBV4-3 and TRBJ2-1; D gene uncertain. Trimming removed 0 bases from V and 0 bases from J, with 6 bases in between. Germline lookup yields CDR1 LGHNA and CDR2 YSLEER. CDR3 size: 15 residues. CDR3 amino acids: CASSQETLSYNEQFF. CDR3 sequence (DNA): TGCGCCAGCAGCCAAGAAACTCTCTCCTACAATGAGCAGTTCTTC.

This chain connects TRBV27 to TRBJ2-7, with D maybe TRBD1 (6 bases). V lost 5 bases and J lost 5, with 16 bases in between. CDR3 length: 14 residues. Looked up from germline, CDR1 is MNHEY and CDR2 is SMNVEV (reference sequence). The CDR3 coding sequence is TGTGCCAGCAGTGCATCCCCACAGGGCAACGAGCAGTACTTC. This codes for CASSASPQGNEQYF.

The rearrangement uses TRBV20-1 and TRBJ2-2; D call uncertain. Germline V gives CDR1 DFQATT, CDR2 SNEGSKA (reference sequence). V was shortened by 6 bases and J by 3 bases, with 14 bases between the two germline ends. The CDR3 covers 14 residues. The DNA of the CDR3 is TGCAGTGCCTCCTCCGGTATAGACACCGGGGAGCTGTTTTTT. This sequence encodes CSASSGIDTGELFF.

This chain uses TRBV7-6 with TRBJ2-5; the D call may be TRBD1 or TRBD2 (5 bases each). The germline V and J ends were trimmed by 0 bases and 7 bases, with 21 bases remaining between them. The CDR3 has 17 residues. From germline, CDR1 is SGHVS and CDR2 FNYEAQ. The CDR3 DNA reads TGTGCCAGCAGCTTAGCGATCAGAGGGGACCGGATCCGGACCCAGTACTTC. Translation: CASSLAIRGDRIRTQYF.

The J gene is TRBJ1-1, the V gene TRBV20-1, with a weak D call TRBD1 (5 bases). The length of the CDR3 is 13 residues. Germline V gene sequence: CDR1 DFQATT, CDR2 SNEGSKA (reference sequence). The V and J ends lost 5 bases and 1 base respectively, with 11 bases between them. The CDR3 coding sequence is TGCAGTGCTGGGGTGGGGGGGAACACTGAAGCTTTCTTT. Translated, it gives CSAGVGGNTEAFF.

This sequence joins TRBV9 and TRBJ2-7; D not certain. The germline CDR1 and CDR2 sequences are SGDLS and YYNGEE. The CDR3 is 14 amino acids. Trimming pared 3 bases from V and 5 bases from J, leaving 15 bases between. This chain's CDR3 is CASSGDGVWDEQYF. In nucleotides, the CDR3 is TGTGCCAGCAGCGGAGACGGAGTCTGGGACGAGCAGTACTTC.

This clonotype was found once. The CDR3, as DNA: TGTGCCAGCTCACCAACAGGGACCAGAAACACCATATATTTT. Translated, it gives CASSPTGTRNTIYF. The chain has TRBV18 and TRBJ1-3; D perhaps matches TRBD1 (6 bases). Trimming took off 2 bases at V and 5 bases at J, with 10 bases between the two ends. Per the germline V gene, CDR1 is KGHSH and CDR2 is LQKENI. The CDR3 covers 14 residues.

This chain joins TRBV10-3 and TRBJ2-6; D unclear. Trimming removed 7 bases at V and 4 bases at J, with 5 bases between. Germline CDR1 and CDR2: ENHRY and SYGVKD. The CDR3 length is 12 residues. The CDR3 coding sequence is TGTGCCATCAAGTCGGGGGCCAACGTCCTGACTTTC. Protein product: CAIKSGANVLTF.

This chain links TRBV6-1 with TRBJ2-5; 12 positions match TRBD2. In germline, CDR1 is MNHNS, CDR2 SASEGT. CDR3 size: 15 residues. Trimming took 7 bases from V and 2 from J; bases not matched to a gene: 5. CDR3 residues: CASIQLAGGQETQYF. As DNA, the CDR3 is TGTGCCAGCATTCAGCTAGCGGGGGGGCAAGAGACCCAGTACTTC.

The chain links TRBV30 to TRBJ1-2; D unresolved. The CDR3 sequence is 12 residues long. V lost 0 bases and J 8 bases, leaving 10 bases between the germline ends. Per germline, CDR1 GTSNPN and CDR2 SVGIG (reference sequence). Here the CDR3 reads CAWSVYGSGYTF. As DNA, the CDR3 is TGTGCCTGGAGTGTATACGGGTCGGGCTACACCTTC.

This clonotype was detected a few times. The rearrangement joins TRBV6-2 or TRBV6-3 to TRBJ2-3, with 8 bases identical to TRBD2. V shed 4 bases and J 4 bases; nucleotides not matched to a gene: 7. This CDR3 contains 15 residues. Looked up from germline, CDR1 is MNHEY and CDR2 is SVGEGT. The CDR3 loop is CASSSGGGSADTQYF. As DNA, the CDR3 is TGTGCCAGCAGTTCCGGGGGGGGGTCGGCAGATACGCAGTATTTT.

The genes are TRBV7-6 and TRBJ2-2; 10 nucleotides align to TRBD2. The CDR3 length is 17 residues. V dropped 3 bases and J dropped 1; count of bases not matched to a gene: 5. The germline CDR1 and CDR2 sequences are SGHVS and FNYEAQ. DNA of the CDR3: TGTGCCAGCAGCTTCAGTCCTAGCGGGGGGAACACCGGGGAGCTGTTTTTT. Protein: CASSFSPSGGNTGELFF.

This clonotype was observed at least ten times. The V gene is TRBV5-1, the J gene TRBJ1-4; 7 bases match TRBD1. Trimming took 0 bases from V and 3 from J; bases not matched to a gene: 2. The CDR3 contains 15 residues. Germline V gene lookup returns CDR1 SGHRS and CDR2 YFSETQ. The CDR3 DNA sequence: TGCGCCAGCAGCTTGGAGGGGACAGCTAATGAAAAACTGTTTTTT. It codes for CASSLEGTANEKLFF.

V usage is TRBV24-1 and J usage is TRBJ2-7, with TRBD1 matching over 9 bases. With 3 bases clipped from V and 5 bases from J, the junction kept 7 bases outside the gene matches. The germline CDR1 and CDR2 sequences are KGHDR and SFDVKD. The CDR3 is made up of 15 amino acids. Written as DNA, the CDR3 is TGTGCCACCAGTGATCCGGGACAGGGTCTGCACGAGCAGTACTTC. It is translated as CATSDPGQGLHEQYF.

The chain employs TRBV20-1 and TRBJ1-2; no firm D call. CDR3 length: 12 amino acids. Trimming removed 2 bases from V and 6 bases from J, with 10 bases in between. The V gene's germline CDR1 is DFQATT and CDR2 SNEGSKA (reference sequence). The CDR3 nucleotides are TGCAGTGCTAGAAGGCTCAAAGATGGCTACACCTTC. This codes for CSARRLKDGYTF.

The chain links TRBV6-1 to TRBJ2-6, with 8 bases aligning to TRBD2. The CDR3 spans 17 residues. V was pared by 5 bases and J by 0 bases, with 6 bases of the junction left unmatched. Germline V lookup: CDR1 MNHNS, CDR2 SASEGT. CDR3 in amino acids: CASSPRTSLSGANVLTF. The CDR3 DNA follows: TGTGCCAGCAGTCCAAGGACTAGCCTCTCTGGGGCCAACGTCCTGACTTTC.